This T cell receptor (beta chain) is drawn from a study of blood T cells in healthy people across ages. About the study: About one barcoded beta molecule per two T cells was the capture yield of template switching.

This CDR3 is 13 amino acids long. The V gene's germline CDR1 is SSHAT and CDR2 FNYEAQ (reference sequence). It was with a sample-barcoded 5' primer and a J-beta primer mix that a second PCR of roughly 7 to 12 cycles was run. Each cDNA molecule, via a template-switch adaptor with 12 random nucleotides, was tagged. Using its own MiXCR run on the 5' RACE reads, TCRdb lists one record per CDR3 protein. The sample carries about 1.4 million distinct CDR3 sequences, around 59% recorded once. Study-wide results and caveats: Researchers said unsorted PBMCs prevented a conclusive naive versus antigen-experienced comparison. The unknown donor CMV status may have confounded expanded clonotype changes.

This clonotype was found many times. As yet, its antigen is unknown. One junction end does not reproduce the germline sequence, and a read error may be involved. The clonotype was recovered from a man in his late teens or twenties in good health. Specimen: blood. The chain uses TRBV7-7 and TRBJ2-5; a possible D gene is TRBD2 (5 bases). Here the CDR3 DNA reads TGCGCCAGCAGCCCCCCGGGGCAAGAGACCCAGTACTTC. It codes for CASSPPGQETQYF.